Each of the 22 T cell receptor beta chains below was sequenced from the same sample in a study of blood T cells in healthy people across ages. A second PCR, run for 7 to 11 cycles, used a sample-barcoded 5' primer plus a J-beta primer mix. TCRdb recomputed calls from the 5' RACE reads with MiXCR, one row per CDR3 protein. The sample has fewer than 2,000,000 distinct CDR3 sequences, roughly 32% seen once. Material: blood. The receptors originated from a woman in her twenties or thirties in good health.

Only a few counts were recorded for this clonotype. The CDR3 region is CASSWDREYGYTF. In nucleotides, the CDR3 is TGTGCCAGCAGTTGGGACAGGGAGTATGGCTACACCTTC. V usage is TRBV27 and J usage is TRBJ1-2, with TRBD1 identical over 9 bases. J gave up 5 bases and V 4 bases, and 2 bases lay outside the gene matches. The germline V gene encodes CDR1 MNHEY and CDR2 SMNVEV (reference sequence). The CDR3 contains 13 residues.

This chain uses TRBV7-6 with TRBJ2-5, with TRBD2 matching over 8 bases. Trimming took 2 bases from V and 4 from J; bases not matched to a gene: 6. This CDR3 contains 15 residues. In germline, CDR1 is SGHVS, CDR2 FNYEAQ. Here the CDR3 DNA reads TGTGCCAGCAGCTTAAAAAGCGGGAGTGGAGAGACCCAGTACTTC. Amino acid sequence: CASSLKSGSGETQYF.

This clonotype was observed a few times. V gene TRBV12-3 or TRBV12-4 combines with J gene TRBJ2-1; D is ambiguous. This CDR3 comprises 16 residues. The ends were cut back, 6 bases at V and 6 bases at J, with 21 bases in the middle. This CDR3 reads CASRGKDGPPSNEQFF. CDR3 nucleotide sequence: TGTGCCAGCAGGGGTAAAGACGGACCCCCAAGCAATGAGCAGTTCTTC.

Concerning this clonotype: Its ends do not fully match the called genes, so a read error is possible. The rearrangement links TRBV9 to TRBJ2-3; the match to TRBD2 covers 14 bases. CDR3 size: 16 residues. Germline-derived CDR1 and CDR2 are SGDLS and YYNGEE. CDR3 loop: CASSAAGTSGSHTKYF. The CDR3 DNA is TGTGCCAGCAGCGCCGCTGGGACTAGCGGGAGCCATACGAAGTATTTT.

To note about this clonotype: One end of the junction does not line up with germline, which may come from a read error. The chain carries TRBV7-2 and TRBJ1-1; D call uncertain. Germline V lookup: CDR1 SGHTA, CDR2 FQGNSA. The CDR3 is made up of 11 amino acids. The CDR3 spells CAGSLFTEAFF. CDR3 coding DNA: TGTGCCGGCAGCTTATTTACTGAAGCTTTCTTT.

As concerns this clonotype: A much larger clonotype is one base distant, so this may be a read error. V usage is TRBV20-1 and J usage is TRBJ1-6, with TRBD1 matching 8 bases. J was trimmed by 9 bases and V by 7 bases; bases with no gene match: 17. This CDR3 is 16 amino acids long. CDR1 is DFQATT and CDR2 is SNEGSKA in the germline V gene (reference sequence). The CDR3 DNA is TGCAGTGTCCGAGGGGACGTCGGACAGGGATCTTCACCCCTCCACTTT. Amino acids: CSVRGDVGQGSSPLHF.

The rearrangement joins TRBV3-1 to TRBJ1-2, with D uncertain. Germline CDR1 reads LGHDT; CDR2 reads YNNKEL (reference sequence). Trimming stripped 0 bases from V and 1 base from J, with 3 bases between. The CDR3 is 13 residues long. The CDR3 DNA is TGTGCCAGCAGCCAAGAGGGTAACTATGGCTACACCTTC. Translation gives CASSQEGNYGYTF.

This clonotype was seen only a few times. This chain's CDR3 is CASSPFAGISYNEQFF. CDR3 nucleotides: TGCGCCAGCAGCCCCTTTGCGGGGATCTCCTACAATGAGCAGTTCTTC. The chain is built from TRBV5-1 and TRBJ2-1, with a weak D call TRBD2 (6 bases). Germline V gives CDR1 SGHRS, CDR2 YFSETQ. This CDR3 comprises 16 residues. Trimming cost V 4 bases and J 0 bases, with 14 bases left between them.

V and J are TRBV7-9 and TRBJ2-1, with D tentatively TRBD2 (6 bases). CDR3 length: 15 residues. Trimming pared 5 bases from V and 4 bases from J, leaving 15 bases between. Germline V CDR1 and CDR2: SEHNR, FQNEAQ (reference sequence). CDR3 nucleotides: TGTGCCAGCAGCCAACCGGGAGAGGGGTACAATGAGCAGTTCTTC. Its translation: CASSQPGEGYNEQFF.

The genes are TRBV6-2 or TRBV6-3 and TRBJ2-5, with 10 bases that match TRBD1. The length of the CDR3 is 16 residues. With V trimmed by 8 bases and J by 7 bases, 16 bases remained unmatched. Germline loops: CDR1 MNHEY, CDR2 SVGEGT. The CDR3, as DNA: TGTGCCAGCGCCATGCCCCGGGACAGGGGTCGATGGACCCAGTACTTC. Translation: CASAMPRDRGRWTQYF.

The rearrangement joins TRBV28 to TRBJ2-5; TRBD1 is a possible D gene (6 bases). The assigned J gene may be wrong: the sequence end matches TRBJ2-7 better. Germline loops: CDR1 MDHEN, CDR2 SYDVKM. The CDR3 runs to 16 residues. The CDR3 DNA is TGTGCCAGCCGAGAGACCCAAACGGACAGAACCTACGAGCAGTACTTC. It translates to CASRETQTDRTYEQYF.

V usage is TRBV9 and J usage is TRBJ2-4; D gene uncertain. The germline V gene encodes CDR1 SGDLS and CDR2 YYNGEE. The CDR3 totals 14 residues. With 3 bases removed from V and 4 bases from J, the gap between germline ends came to 11 bases. The CDR3 region has the DNA TGTGCCAGCAGCGCGGGTCAGCAGAAAAACATTCAGTACTTC. It yields the protein CASSAGQQKNIQYF.

This clonotype was recorded many times. The rearrangement links TRBV20-1 to TRBJ2-7; tentative D call: TRBD2 (7 bases). V was shortened by 6 bases and J by 2 bases, with 17 bases between the two germline ends. The germline CDR1 and CDR2 sequences are DFQATT and SNEGSKA (reference sequence). CDR3 length: 14 residues. The CDR3 sequence: CSAVGGRSPYEQYF. The DNA of the CDR3 is TGCAGTGCGGTGGGGGGGCGTTCTCCCTACGAGCAGTACTTC.

V and J are TRBV4-1 and TRBJ1-2; D gene ambiguous. Germline CDR1 is MGHRA and CDR2 is YSYEKL. Trimming took 4 bases from V and 2 from J, leaving 14 bases between them. The CDR3 length is 15 residues. The CDR3 loop is CASSLTLAGNYGYTF. The CDR3 DNA is TGCGCCAGCAGCCTCACTCTCGCGGGGAACTATGGCTACACCTTC.

V usage is TRBV15 and J usage is TRBJ1-5, with D possibly TRBD1 on 5 matching bases. This CDR3 is 15 amino acids long. With 5 bases removed from V and 4 bases from J, the gap between germline ends came to 15 bases. Germline V gene data show CDR1 as LNHNV and CDR2 as YYDKDF (reference sequence). This CDR3 reads CATSGVAGQNQPQHF. Written as DNA, the CDR3 is TGTGCCACCAGCGGGGTAGCAGGGCAAAATCAGCCCCAGCATTTT.

V gene TRBV2 combines with J gene TRBJ2-7; D perhaps matches TRBD2 (5 bases). CDR3 length: 13 amino acids. Per germline, CDR1 SNHLY and CDR2 FYNNEI. With 7 bases removed from V and 0 bases from J, the gap between germline ends came to 10 bases. The CDR3 protein is CASTTDFSYEQYF. The CDR3 coding sequence is TGTGCCAGCACGACGGACTTCTCCTACGAGCAGTACTTC.

This chain links TRBV6-2 or TRBV6-3 with TRBJ1-1; 11 bases map to TRBD1. With 2 bases clipped from V and 0 bases from J, the junction kept 11 bases outside the gene matches. The germline V gene encodes CDR1 MNHEY and CDR2 SVGEGT. CDR3 length: 19 amino acids. This chain's CDR3 is CASSYKRGQGARMNTEAFF. The CDR3 bases are TGTGCCAGCAGTTACAAGAGAGGACAGGGGGCTCGTATGAACACTGAAGCTTTCTTT.

The chain links TRBV3-1 to TRBJ2-7; 11 bases are a match to TRBD2. The DNA end favors TRBJ2-5, so the J call may be wrong. The CDR3 contains 16 residues. Germline V gene lookup returns CDR1 LGHDT and CDR2 YNNKEL (reference sequence). The CDR3 loop is CASSQNLAGGLETQYF. DNA of the CDR3: TGTGCCAGCAGCCAAAATCTAGCGGGGGGCCTAGAGACCCAGTACTTC.

The rearrangement joins TRBV27 to TRBJ2-7; 9 bases fit TRBD2. With 5 bases clipped from V and 4 bases from J, the junction kept 9 bases outside the gene matches. The CDR3 has 15 residues. Germline-derived CDR1 and CDR2 are MNHEY and SMNVEV (reference sequence). Here the CDR3 DNA reads TGTGCCAGCAGTGAAAGAGGCGGGAGGGTGTACGAGCAGTACTTC. Amino acids: CASSERGGRVYEQYF.

This clonotype was detected a few times. The rearrangement links TRBV7-9 to TRBJ2-1, with 9 bases identical to TRBD2. The CDR3 runs 15 residues. Germline CDR1 SEHNR, CDR2 FQNEAQ (reference sequence). After removal of 5 bases from V and 3 bases from J, the junction contained 5 bases not matched to a gene. CDR3 DNA: TGTGCCAGCAGCACGTCTAGCGGGATCTACAATGAGCAGTTCTTC. This gives the protein CASSTSSGIYNEQFF. The complete variable domain, with remaining parts taken from reference TRBV7-9 and TRBJ2-1, reads DTGVSQNPRHKITKRGQNVTFRCDPISEHNRLYWYRQTLGQGPEFLTYFQNEAQLEKSRLLSDRFSAERPKGSFSTLEIQRTEQGDSAMYLCASSTSSGIYNEQFFGPGTRLTVL.

The rearrangement links TRBV20-1 to TRBJ1-3; D is uncertain. In germline, CDR1 is DFQATT, CDR2 SNEGSKA (reference sequence). V was trimmed by 0 bases and J by 4 bases, leaving 10 bases between them. CDR3 size: 14 residues. CDR3 residues: CSARDSLLGNTIYF. CDR3 in DNA: TGCAGTGCTAGAGATTCCCTACTCGGAAACACCATATATTTT.

This clonotype came up a few times. The gene calls are TRBV20-1 and TRBJ1-5, with 7 nucleotides matching TRBD1. The germline gives CDR1 DFQATT, CDR2 SNEGSKA (reference sequence). The CDR3 length is 15 residues. Trimming at V came to 2 bases and at J to 1 base, leaving 5 bases not matched to a gene. The CDR3 bases are TGCAGTGCTAGATCACAGGGGACAAGCAATCAGCCCCAGCATTTT. Residues: CSARSQGTSNQPQHF.